This is a list of T cell receptor beta chains from one sample in a study of T cells expressing NK-cell markers. From the 5' RACE reads, TCRdb lists one entry per CDR3 protein and no DNA. The sample totals some 140,000 distinct CDR3 sequences; its top ten clones hold over 35%. Sequenced material: blood T cells: a sorted CD56 or NKG2C T cell subset, CD4+ or CD8+ T cells, or bulk PBMC T cells (not recorded which). The source is a woman in her 50s in good health. The CDR3 runs from the conserved cysteine through the conserved F or W.

j_gene,v_gene,CDR3aa
TRBJ2-1,TRBV7-8,CASSSSPDLYYNEQFF
TRBJ2-1,TRBV29-1,CSVDRWTSGSYNEQFF
TRBJ2-1,TRBV7-9,CASRGRGTQFF
TRBJ2-1,TRBV5-1,CASSQNHPAIRTYNEQFF
TRBJ1-2,TRBV29-1,CSVEDLGGRGYGYTF
TRBJ2-7,TRBV11-3,CASSLGGPDEQYF
TRBJ1-5,TRBV3-1,CASSQRSQGKLSNQPQHF
TRBJ2-1,TRBV7-9,CAGGLAGASSYNEQFF
TRBJ1-1,TRBV7-9,CASSPEQGSPEAFF
TRBJ2-1,TRBV12-3/TRBV12-4,CASSFVPRTSGRARDEQFF
TRBJ2-1,TRBV27,CASSFQGFHNEQFF
TRBJ1-4,TRBV7-9,CASSDPKRQDGDEKLFF
TRBJ2-2,TRBV4-1,CASGHLRPGDGELFF
TRBJ1-5,TRBV25-1,CASSEGGTVSNQPQHF
TRBJ2-3,TRBV2,CASSENRGPSTDTQYF
TRBJ2-1,TRBV9,CASGPLAGVGEQFF
TRBJ2-2,TRBV7-9,CASSTDRPNTGELFF
TRBJ1-2,TRBV4-1,CASSLGSGDGYTF
TRBJ2-1,TRBV12-3/TRBV12-4,CASSIPGLGGNEQFF
TRBJ2-1,TRBV5-6,CASSFGGSFSNEQFF
TRBJ2-7,TRBV7-9,CASSLEGGLSYEQYF
TRBJ2-2,TRBV12-3/TRBV12-4,CASSFRTGVVSGELFF
TRBJ1-5,TRBV16,CASSQSGSGGQPQHF
TRBJ1-2,TRBV20-1,CSARQQGDYGYTF
TRBJ2-2,TRBV3-1,CASSPLGGELFF
TRBJ2-5,TRBV3-1,CASSLRDQETQYF
TRBJ2-1,TRBV25-1,CATSTPSNEQFF
TRBJ2-5,TRBV16,CASSQRTDKETQYF
TRBJ2-2,TRBV29-1,CSVEAQTGELFF
TRBJ2-5,TRBV14,CASSSGLADQETQYF
TRBJ2-1,TRBV3-1,CASSTSNEQFF
TRBJ2-1,TRBV11-2,CASSFSLRGGRILNEQFF
TRBJ1-1,TRBV20-1,CSAKSYRDTSPGRAFF
TRBJ1-1,TRBV5-1,CASSPYTVRAEAFF
TRBJ2-3,TRBV3-1,CASSLPLEDTQYF
TRBJ2-3,TRBV6-4,CASSDSGRATDTQYF
TRBJ2-1,TRBV4-1,CASSPTGNNEQFF
TRBJ2-4,TRBV29-1,CSVEGIGGNIQYF